The rows below give T cell receptor beta chains drawn from one sample of a study of T-cell memory formation after mild COVID-19. MiXCR was run by TCRdb on the 5' RACE reads, yielding one entry per CDR3 protein. The table lists tens of thousands of distinct CDR3 sequences, 11% to 15% of them singletons. The sample comprised PBMCs or a T cell subset sorted from them (not recorded which). These TCRs come from an adult woman who had mild COVID-19 (a few samples of this study predate the infection). Cell type and time point are not known. The CDR3 runs from the conserved cysteine through the conserved F or W. The D gene is left open where the match is weak. A row's size may be missing; if present it is once, few, many or a size class.

cdr3_aa: CASSFGTEGPSNEQFF
cdr3_nt: TGTGCCAGCAGCTTTGGGACAGAGGGACCCTCCAATGAGCAGTTCTTC
d_call: TRBD1
cdr3_length: 16
v_call: TRBV11-2
clone_size: .
j_call: TRBJ2-1

cdr3_aa: CASQDRGGSYEQYF
cdr3_nt: TGTGCCAGCCAGGACAGGGGAGGTAGCTACGAGCAGTACTTC
d_call: TRBD1
cdr3_length: 14
v_call: TRBV27
clone_size: .
j_call: TRBJ2-7

cdr3_aa: CSARDVKQGYGTEAFF
cdr3_nt: TGCAGTGCTAGGGACGTAAAACAGGGGTATGGGACTGAAGCTTTCTTT
d_call: TRBD1
cdr3_length: 16
v_call: TRBV20-1
clone_size: few
j_call: TRBJ1-1

cdr3_aa: CATSREGGNTGELFF
cdr3_nt: TGTGCCACCAGCAGAGAGGGGGGGAACACCGGGGAGCTGTTTTTT
d_call: .
cdr3_length: 15
v_call: TRBV15
clone_size: .
j_call: TRBJ2-2

cdr3_aa: CASRKSLRGGRSSYEQYF
cdr3_nt: TGTGCCAGCAGAAAATCTCTAAGGGGCGGGAGGTCATCCTACGAGCAGTACTTC
d_call: TRBD2
cdr3_length: 18
v_call: TRBV6-5
clone_size: few
j_call: TRBJ2-7

cdr3_aa: CASSPNQGGNGFYNEQFF
cdr3_nt: TGTGCCAGCAGCCCCAACCAGGGGGGGAATGGGTTCTACAATGAGCAGTTCTTC
d_call: .
cdr3_length: 18
v_call: TRBV9
clone_size: .
j_call: TRBJ2-1

cdr3_aa: CASFGLAGALPNTDTQYF
cdr3_nt: TGTGCCAGCTTCGGACTAGCGGGGGCCCTTCCGAACACAGATACGCAGTATTTT
d_call: TRBD2
cdr3_length: 18
v_call: TRBV7-9
clone_size: few
j_call: TRBJ2-3

cdr3_aa: CASSLAAGLEAFF
cdr3_nt: TGTGCCAGCAGTTTGGCCGCCGGGCTAGAAGCTTTCTTT
d_call: .
cdr3_length: 13
v_call: TRBV12-3/TRBV12-4
clone_size: .
j_call: TRBJ1-1

cdr3_aa: CASSFEGTSGNTIYF
cdr3_nt: TGTGCCAGCAGTTTCGAGGGGACCTCTGGAAACACCATATATTTT
d_call: .
cdr3_length: 15
v_call: TRBV12-3/TRBV12-4
clone_size: .
j_call: TRBJ1-3

cdr3_aa: CASSQKSGDRGWYEQYF
cdr3_nt: TGCGCCAGCAGCCAAAAAAGTGGGGACAGGGGGTGGTACGAGCAGTACTTC
d_call: TRBD1
cdr3_length: 17
v_call: TRBV4-1
clone_size: few
j_call: TRBJ2-7

cdr3_aa: CASSAGTGRAEQYF
cdr3_nt: TGTGCCAGCAGCGCCGGGACAGGGAGGGCCGAGCAGTACTTC
d_call: TRBD1
cdr3_length: 14
v_call: TRBV9
clone_size: few
j_call: TRBJ2-7

cdr3_aa: CASSLGRPNYEQYF
cdr3_nt: TGTGCCAGCAGCTTAGGACGGCCCAACTACGAGCAGTACTTC
d_call: .
cdr3_length: 14
v_call: TRBV7-8
clone_size: .
j_call: TRBJ2-7

cdr3_aa: CASTGTPAQSQETQYF
cdr3_nt: TGTGCCAGCACTGGAACTCCTGCTCAATCGCAAGAGACCCAGTACTTC
d_call: .
cdr3_length: 16
v_call: TRBV7-9
clone_size: many
j_call: TRBJ2-5

cdr3_aa: CASSFDPSYEQYF
cdr3_nt: TGTGCCAGCAGTTTCGACCCTTCCTACGAGCAGTACTTC
d_call: .
cdr3_length: 13
v_call: TRBV12-3/TRBV12-4
clone_size: few
j_call: TRBJ2-7

cdr3_aa: CASSLDWQDTEAFF
cdr3_nt: TGTGCCAGCAGCTTAGATTGGCAGGACACTGAAGCTTTCTTT
d_call: .
cdr3_length: 14
v_call: TRBV7-2
clone_size: few
j_call: TRBJ1-1

cdr3_aa: CASSSGSLNQPQHF
cdr3_nt: TGTGCCAGCAGCTCCGGGTCTCTTAATCAGCCCCAGCATTTT
d_call: .
cdr3_length: 14
v_call: TRBV13
clone_size: .
j_call: TRBJ1-5

cdr3_aa: CASSATGQGNTEAFF
cdr3_nt: TGTGCCAGCAGCGCAACGGGACAGGGGAACACTGAAGCTTTCTTT
d_call: TRBD1
cdr3_length: 15
v_call: TRBV5-5
clone_size: .
j_call: TRBJ1-1

cdr3_aa: CASSLVAIRAGETQYF
cdr3_nt: TGCGCCAGCAGCTTGGTGGCCATCCGGGCAGGGGAGACCCAGTACTTC
d_call: .
cdr3_length: 16
v_call: TRBV5-1
clone_size: .
j_call: TRBJ2-5

cdr3_aa: CASSYSSDHYEQYF
cdr3_nt: TGTGCCAGCAGTTACTCTAGCGACCACTACGAGCAGTACTTC
d_call: .
cdr3_length: 14
v_call: TRBV6-2/TRBV6-3
clone_size: few
j_call: TRBJ2-7

cdr3_aa: CASRGHGDTEAFF
cdr3_nt: TGTGCCAGCAGGGGCCACGGGGACACTGAAGCTTTCTTT
d_call: .
cdr3_length: 13
v_call: TRBV7-9
clone_size: .
j_call: TRBJ1-1

cdr3_aa: CASSHSPTDYYGYTF
cdr3_nt: TGTGCCAGCAGCCATTCTCCGACAGATTACTATGGCTACACCTTC
d_call: .
cdr3_length: 15
v_call: TRBV3-1
clone_size: .
j_call: TRBJ1-2

cdr3_aa: CASSLGAEAFF
cdr3_nt: TGTGCCAGCAGTTTGGGGGCTGAAGCTTTCTTT
d_call: .
cdr3_length: 11
v_call: TRBV12-3/TRBV12-4
clone_size: .
j_call: TRBJ1-1

cdr3_aa: CASSLGQGPYSNQPQHF
cdr3_nt: TGTGCCAGCAGCTTGGGACAGGGACCATATAGCAATCAGCCCCAGCATTTT
d_call: TRBD1
cdr3_length: 17
v_call: TRBV5-6
clone_size: .
j_call: TRBJ1-5

cdr3_aa: CSVEVEGAEGYGYTF
cdr3_nt: TGCAGCGTTGAGGTCGAGGGGGCAGAGGGCTATGGCTACACCTTC
d_call: TRBD1
cdr3_length: 15
v_call: TRBV29-1
clone_size: .
j_call: TRBJ1-2

cdr3_aa: CASSTSRDTYNEQFF
cdr3_nt: TGCGCCAGCAGCACCTCCAGGGATACCTACAATGAGCAGTTCTTC
d_call: .
cdr3_length: 15
v_call: TRBV4-1
clone_size: few
j_call: TRBJ2-1

cdr3_aa: CASSYGDSSDTQYF
cdr3_nt: TGTGCCAGCAGTTACGGCGACAGCTCAGATACGCAGTATTTT
d_call: .
cdr3_length: 14
v_call: TRBV6-2/TRBV6-3
clone_size: few
j_call: TRBJ2-3

cdr3_aa: CASSQVMGVAGELFF
cdr3_nt: TGTGCCAGCAGCCAAGTCATGGGAGTCGCCGGGGAGCTGTTTTTT
d_call: .
cdr3_length: 15
v_call: TRBV14
clone_size: few
j_call: TRBJ2-2

cdr3_aa: CASSYSRQSSYNSPLHF
cdr3_nt: TGTGCCAGCAGTTACTCGAGACAGAGCTCCTATAATTCACCCCTCCACTTT
d_call: .
cdr3_length: 17
v_call: TRBV6-6
clone_size: .
j_call: TRBJ1-6

cdr3_aa: CASSQGLGQGNYEQYF
cdr3_nt: TGTGCCAGCAGCCAAGGCCTGGGACAGGGTAACTACGAGCAGTACTTC
d_call: TRBD1
cdr3_length: 16
v_call: TRBV4-2
clone_size: few
j_call: TRBJ2-7

cdr3_aa: CAISEGTGYEQYF
cdr3_nt: TGTGCCATCAGTGAGGGGACAGGGTACGAGCAGTACTTC
d_call: TRBD1
cdr3_length: 13
v_call: TRBV10-3
clone_size: .
j_call: TRBJ2-7

cdr3_aa: CASSVAEDRYEQYF
cdr3_nt: TGTGCCAGCAGCGTAGCCGAGGACAGATACGAGCAGTACTTC
d_call: .
cdr3_length: 14
v_call: TRBV9
clone_size: few
j_call: TRBJ2-7

cdr3_aa: CAWRAGSSYNEQFF
cdr3_nt: TGTGCCTGGAGGGCAGGTAGCTCCTACAATGAGCAGTTCTTC
d_call: .
cdr3_length: 14
v_call: TRBV30
clone_size: few
j_call: TRBJ2-1

cdr3_aa: CASSGEVDSGSYEQYF
cdr3_nt: TGTGCCAGCAGCGGAGAGGTCGACAGTGGGAGCTACGAGCAGTACTTC
d_call: .
cdr3_length: 16
v_call: TRBV7-9
clone_size: medium-sized
j_call: TRBJ2-7

cdr3_aa: CASSLAGTSGGEQFF
cdr3_nt: TGCGCCAGCAGCTTGGCCGGGACTAGCGGGGGGGAGCAGTTCTTC
d_call: TRBD2
cdr3_length: 15
v_call: TRBV5-1
clone_size: .
j_call: TRBJ2-1

cdr3_aa: CATSDSSFREQFF
cdr3_nt: TGTGCCACCAGTGATTCCTCATTTAGAGAGCAGTTCTTC
d_call: .
cdr3_length: 13
v_call: TRBV24-1
clone_size: .
j_call: TRBJ2-1

cdr3_aa: CAISEGHLNTGELFF
cdr3_nt: TGTGCCATCAGTGAGGGACATCTGAACACCGGGGAGCTGTTTTTT
d_call: .
cdr3_length: 15
v_call: TRBV10-3
clone_size: .
j_call: TRBJ2-2

cdr3_aa: CATGEKGNEQFF
cdr3_nt: TGTGCCACCGGGGAGAAAGGGAATGAGCAGTTCTTC
d_call: .
cdr3_length: 12
v_call: TRBV15
clone_size: few
j_call: TRBJ2-1